Below are 26 T cell receptor beta chains sequenced from a single sample in a study of post-analysis software for immune sequencing data. The study's findings and limits: Controls showed lower frequencies than patients for four to six TRBV segments, and TRBV5-6, TRBV5-1 and TRBV20-1 were among these.

No antigen is known for these receptors. TCR beta cDNA libraries included unique molecular identifiers. One entry per CDR3 protein results from TCRdb running MiXCR on the PCR reads. The repertoire includes roughly 800,000 distinct CDR3 sequences, about 45% of them detected once, and just under 5% sits in the top ten. The sequenced sample was blood. The receptors were gathered from a girl under 18 with multiple sclerosis.

This clonotype was counted between two and nine times. The chain recombines TRBV10-3 with TRBJ2-3, with TRBD2 matching 8 bases. Germline trimming cut 9 bases from V and 6 bases from J; bases unmatched to any gene: 11. From germline, CDR1 is ENHRY and CDR2 SYGVKD. This CDR3 has 14 residues. In nucleotides, the CDR3 is TGTGCCATAGCAGCGGGAGCGTCCCCCGATACGCAGTATTTT. Translation: CAIAAGASPDTQYF.

Only one count was recorded for this clonotype. This chain joins TRBV6-1 and TRBJ2-7; 9 bases are shared with TRBD1. The CDR3 is 18 amino acids. V gave up 3 bases and J gave up 3 bases; unmatched junction bases: 15. Germline V CDR1 and CDR2: MNHNS, SASEGT. As DNA, the CDR3 is TGTGCCAGCAGTGAGGGGACAGGGCTGTCCTGGGGTCGCTACGAGCAGTACTTC. Encoded protein: CASSEGTGLSWGRYEQYF.

This clonotype came up a few times. The CDR3 protein is CSARDTLTGGDYGYTF. CDR3 bases: TGCAGTGCTAGAGATACCCTGACAGGGGGGGACTATGGCTACACCTTC. The chain links TRBV20-1 to TRBJ1-2; 9 nucleotides agree with TRBD1. Germline CDR1 DFQATT, CDR2 SNEGSKA (reference sequence). The length of the CDR3 is 16 residues. Trimming took 0 bases from V and 3 from J; bases not matched to a gene: 8.

J is TRBJ2-1 and V is TRBV20-1, with 13 positions matching TRBD2. Germline V gene sequence: CDR1 DFQATT, CDR2 SNEGSKA (reference sequence). With 6 bases clipped from V and 0 bases from J, the junction kept 11 bases outside the gene matches. CDR3 length: 18 residues. Here the CDR3 reads CSAPRDGLAGVSYNEQFF. The CDR3 nucleotides read TGCAGTGCCCCCCGGGATGGACTAGCGGGAGTCTCCTACAATGAGCAGTTCTTC.

V and J are TRBV7-9 and TRBJ2-1; TRBD2 agrees at 7 bases. Trimming cost V 5 bases and J 8 bases; bases outside gene matches: 12. Per germline, CDR1 SEHNR and CDR2 FQNEAQ (reference sequence). The CDR3 loop spans 15 amino acids. The CDR3 here is CASSPPGLGDDEQFF. CDR3 nucleotides: TGTGCCAGCAGCCCGCCCGGACTAGGGGACGATGAGCAGTTCTTC.

The chain links TRBV20-1 to TRBJ2-3; D is ambiguous. Germline CDR1 and CDR2: DFQATT and SNEGSKA (reference sequence). The CDR3 spans 12 residues. In nucleotides, the CDR3 is TGCAGGGCCCTGGGTGGTACAGATACGCAGTATTTT. Translation: CRALGGTDTQYF.

The chain couples TRBV12-5 to TRBJ1-5; no reliable D call. Germline CDR1 reads LGHNT; CDR2 reads FRNRAP. CDR3 length: 13 amino acids. The germline V and J ends were trimmed by 4 bases and 5 bases, with 9 bases remaining between them. This CDR3 is CASGSGTHQPQHF. CDR3 DNA sequence: TGTGCTAGTGGTTCGGGCACTCATCAGCCCCAGCATTTT.

This clonotype was detected a few times. The gene calls are TRBV21-1 and TRBJ2-1; TRBD1 is the table's D call and was not checked against the DNA. TRBV21-1 is an annotated pseudogene. The CDR3 totals 17 residues. Here the CDR3 DNA reads TGTGCCAGCAGCAAACGAGACAGGGGGCTTACTTACAATGAGCAGTTCTTC. Its protein is CASSKRDRGLTYNEQFF.

V usage is TRBV7-6 and J usage is TRBJ2-7; 7 bases agree with TRBD1. The CDR3 runs 14 residues. Germline V CDR1 and CDR2: SGHVS, FNYEAQ. V was pared by 5 bases and J by 2 bases, with 6 bases of the junction left unmatched. CDR3 DNA: TGTGCCAGCAGCAAGACAGGGAGCCCCTACGAGCAGTACTTC. It is translated as CASSKTGSPYEQYF. Using reference TRBV7-6 and TRBJ2-7 for the parts outside the CDR3, the full variable domain is GAGVSQSPRYKVTKRGQDVALRCDPISGHVSLYWYRQALGQGPEFLTYFNYEAQQDKSGLPNDRFSAERPEGSISTLTIQRTEQRDSAMYRCASSKTGSPYEQYFGPGTRLTVT.

The rearrangement links TRBV4-2 to TRBJ2-3; TRBD2 matches at 14 bases. The ends lost 1 base at V and 0 bases at J; junction bases unmatched: 3. Germline V gives CDR1 LGHNA, CDR2 YNFKEQ. The CDR3 contains 18 residues. The chain's CDR3 is CASSQGLAGGISTDTQYF. CDR3 bases: TGTGCCAGCAGCCAAGGACTAGCGGGAGGGATTAGCACAGATACGCAGTATTTT.

This clonotype was seen at least ten times. The CDR3 here is CSGSRDSSEQYF. The CDR3 DNA follows: TGCAGCGGGTCCAGGGACTCTAGCGAGCAGTACTTC. The rearrangement joins TRBV29-1 to TRBJ2-7; possibly TRBD2 for D (6 bases). Between the trimmed V and J ends, which lost 7 bases and 6 bases, there was a span of 16 bases. The CDR3 runs 12 residues. Germline CDR1 and CDR2: SQVTM and ANQGSEA.

J is TRBJ2-5 and V is TRBV20-1, with 7 bases lining up with TRBD2. The V and J ends lost 5 bases and 4 bases, in that order; junction bases with no gene match: 16. Germline V gene lookup returns CDR1 DFQATT and CDR2 SNEGSKA (reference sequence). This CDR3 has 16 amino acids. CDR3 region: CSASEAAAGKRETQYF. CDR3 DNA: TGCAGTGCTTCAGAGGCCGCAGCGGGAAAACGAGAGACCCAGTACTTC.

The V and J genes are TRBV20-1 and TRBJ1-4; 8 bases fit TRBD1. Germline-derived CDR1 and CDR2 are DFQATT and SNEGSKA (reference sequence). The CDR3 contains 21 residues. The trim removed 4 bases at V and 0 bases at J, leaving 22 bases unmatched. CDR3 nucleotides: TGCAGTGCTACGGAACTCTGGACGAGGACAGGGCACGCTACAACTAATGAAAAACTGTTTTTT. Protein sequence: CSATELWTRTGHATTNEKLFF.

The V call is TRBV11-2, the J call TRBJ2-7, with TRBD2 matching 14 bases. The CDR3 is 17 amino acids. V lost 3 bases to trimming and J lost 4 bases; unmatched junction nucleotides: 8. Looked up from germline, CDR1 is SGHAT and CDR2 is FQNNGV. The CDR3 loop is CASSLDPGLAGGYEQYF. As DNA, the CDR3 is TGTGCCAGCAGCTTGGATCCCGGACTAGCGGGAGGATACGAGCAGTACTTC.

Points on this clonotype: One end of the junction is discordant with germline, which a read error may explain. The chain has TRBV12-3 or TRBV12-4 and TRBJ2-3; D ambiguous. The CDR3 contains 12 residues. Here the CDR3 DNA reads TGTGCCAGCAGTTTATCCCCAGATGCGCAGTATTTT. This sequence encodes CASSLSPDAQYF.

The chain links TRBV24-1 to TRBJ2-5; 11 positions match TRBD1. Germline values: CDR1 KGHDR, CDR2 SFDVKD. V lost 4 bases and J lost 0; bases outside the gene matches: 6. This CDR3 is built from 17 residues. CDR3 nucleotides: TGTGCCACCAGTGACCGGACAGGGGGCCGTTACCAAGAGACCCAGTACTTC. Protein product: CATSDRTGGRYQETQYF.

This clonotype was detected many times. CDR3 bases: TGTGCCAGCAGTTACTCGATTTCGGAAGGCTACACCTTC. Translation gives CASSYSISEGYTF. The chain joins TRBV6-5 to TRBJ1-2; D ambiguous. The CDR3 is 13 amino acids. Germline V gives CDR1 MNHEY, CDR2 SVGAGI. V was trimmed by 0 bases and J by 8 bases, leaving 10 bases between them.

This clonotype was seen a few times. CDR3 protein: CASSGTGEETQYF. The CDR3 region has the DNA TGTGCCAGCAGTGGGACCGGAGAAGAGACCCAGTACTTC. This chain joins TRBV28 and TRBJ2-5, with D possibly being TRBD1 or TRBD2 (5 bases each). V was trimmed by 5 bases and J by 3 bases, leaving 10 bases between them. This CDR3 is built from 13 residues. The V gene's germline CDR1 is MDHEN and CDR2 SYDVKM.

The chain recombines TRBV29-1 with TRBJ2-7; 7 nucleotides match TRBD2. CDR3 length: 13 residues. Trimming removed 2 bases from V and 7 bases from J; junction bases left unmatched: 8. In germline, CDR1 is SQVTM, CDR2 ANQGSEA. In nucleotides, the CDR3 is TGCAGCGTTGAATGGGCCGCGGGAGATGAGCAGTACTTC. Amino acids: CSVEWAAGDEQYF.

The rearrangement links TRBV7-9 to TRBJ2-1; TRBD2 might be the D (5 bases). Germline V gene lookup returns CDR1 SEHNR and CDR2 FQNEAQ (reference sequence). CDR3 length: 11 amino acids. Trimming stripped 4 bases from V and 15 bases from J, with 13 bases between. The CDR3 bases are TGTGCCAGCAGCTCCGGACTGAAGTCGTTCTTC. Translated: CASSSGLKSFF.

The chain joins TRBV20-1 to TRBJ2-4, with a possible D match to TRBD1 (6 bases). The CDR3 covers 13 residues. CDR1 DFQATT and CDR2 SNEGSKA come from the germline V gene (reference sequence). V lost 2 bases and J 5 bases, leaving 10 bases between the germline ends. For the CDR3, the DNA is TGCAGTGCTAGACAGGGGCCGCAAAACATTCAGTACTTC. Translated, it gives CSARQGPQNIQYF.

This clonotype was recorded a few times. This sequence joins TRBV29-1 and TRBJ1-2, with TRBD1 identical over 7 bases. The ends lost 5 bases at V and 5 bases at J; junction bases unmatched: 8. Germline CDR1 SQVTM, CDR2 ANQGSEA. The CDR3 consists of 13 residues. Written as DNA, the CDR3 is TGCAGCGTTCAACCGGGACAGTTGTATGGCTACACCTTC. Residues: CSVQPGQLYGYTF. Looking up the rest from reference TRBV29-1 and TRBJ1-2 gives the full variable domain: SAVISQKPSRDICQRGTSLTIQCQVDSQVTMMFWYRQQPGQSLTLIATANQGSEATYESGFVIDKFPISRPNLTFSTLTVSNMSPEDSSIYLCSVQPGQLYGYTFGSGTRLTVV.

The V gene is TRBV29-1, the J gene TRBJ1-1, with unresolved D. The V gene lost 5 bases and the J gene lost 0 bases, with 10 bases spanning the gap. Germline CDR1 SQVTM, CDR2 ANQGSEA. The CDR3 is 13 residues long. CDR3 sequence (DNA): TGCAGCGTTTGGGGTCCAATGAACACTGAAGCTTTCTTT. Amino acid sequence: CSVWGPMNTEAFF. Full variable domain (outside the CDR3, taken from reference TRBV29-1 and TRBJ1-1): SAVISQKPSRDICQRGTSLTIQCQVDSQVTMMFWYRQQPGQSLTLIATANQGSEATYESGFVIDKFPISRPNLTFSTLTVSNMSPEDSSIYLCSVWGPMNTEAFFGQGTRLTVV.

The rearrangement joins TRBV7-9 to TRBJ2-1; 12 bases are a match to TRBD2. The CDR3 runs to 18 residues. Germline V gene data show CDR1 as SEHNR and CDR2 as FQNEAQ (reference sequence). With 5 bases clipped from V and 7 bases from J, the junction kept 15 bases outside the gene matches. CDR3 region: CASSPLWSTSGSPNEQFF. The CDR3 coding sequence is TGTGCCAGCAGCCCACTTTGGTCGACTAGCGGGAGTCCAAATGAGCAGTTCTTC.

The J gene is TRBJ1-4, the V gene TRBV25-1; D might be TRBD1 (5 bases). V lost 3 bases, J lost 10 bases, and 21 bases lay in between. Germline CDR1 and CDR2: MGHDK and SYGVNS. The CDR3 contains 16 residues. The CDR3 DNA is TGTGCCAGCAGTGAGTTGACGGGGGAATTGGCCGGAAAACTGTTTTTT. It specifies CASSELTGELAGKLFF.

This clonotype was detected a few times. The V gene is TRBV29-1, the J gene TRBJ2-7; 8 bases align to TRBD1. The germline gives CDR1 SQVTM, CDR2 ANQGSEA. The CDR3 spans 16 residues. The V and J ends lost 3 bases and 2 bases, in that order; junction bases with no gene match: 12. The CDR3 protein is CSVEKVETGETYEQYF. CDR3 DNA: TGCAGCGTTGAGAAAGTTGAGACAGGGGAAACCTACGAGCAGTACTTC.